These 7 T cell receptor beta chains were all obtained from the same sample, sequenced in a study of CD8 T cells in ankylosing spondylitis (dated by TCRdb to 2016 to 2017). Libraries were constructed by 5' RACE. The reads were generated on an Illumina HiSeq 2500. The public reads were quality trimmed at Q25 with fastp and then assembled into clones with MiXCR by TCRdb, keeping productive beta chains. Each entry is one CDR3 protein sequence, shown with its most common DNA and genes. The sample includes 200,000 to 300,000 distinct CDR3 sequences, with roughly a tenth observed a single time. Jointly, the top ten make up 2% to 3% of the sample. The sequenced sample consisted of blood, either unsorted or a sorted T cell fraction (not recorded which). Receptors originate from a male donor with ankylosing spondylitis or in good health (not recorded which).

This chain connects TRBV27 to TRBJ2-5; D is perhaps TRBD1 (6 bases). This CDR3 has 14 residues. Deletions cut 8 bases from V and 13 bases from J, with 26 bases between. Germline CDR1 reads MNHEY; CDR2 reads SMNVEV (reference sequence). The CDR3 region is CASGDFSGTSIRYF. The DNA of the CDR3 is TGTGCCAGCGGCGACTTCTCCGGGACATCTATCCGGTACTTC.

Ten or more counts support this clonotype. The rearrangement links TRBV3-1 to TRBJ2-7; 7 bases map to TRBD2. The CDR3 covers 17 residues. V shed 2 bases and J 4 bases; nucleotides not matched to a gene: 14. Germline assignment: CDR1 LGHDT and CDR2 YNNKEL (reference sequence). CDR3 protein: CASSQSAGGSQSYEQYF. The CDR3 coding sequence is TGTGCCAGCAGCCAATCCGCGGGCGGGAGCCAATCTTACGAGCAGTACTTC.

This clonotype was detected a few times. This chain's CDR3 is CASSYPTGPEQYF. DNA for the CDR3: TGTGCCAGCAGTTATCCGACAGGCCCCGAGCAGTACTTC. J is TRBJ2-7 and V is TRBV6-6, with D maybe TRBD1 (6 bases). There are 13 residues in the CDR3. Between the trimmed V and J ends, which lost 3 bases and 6 bases, there was a span of 12 bases. Per germline, CDR1 MNHNY and CDR2 SVGAGI (reference sequence).

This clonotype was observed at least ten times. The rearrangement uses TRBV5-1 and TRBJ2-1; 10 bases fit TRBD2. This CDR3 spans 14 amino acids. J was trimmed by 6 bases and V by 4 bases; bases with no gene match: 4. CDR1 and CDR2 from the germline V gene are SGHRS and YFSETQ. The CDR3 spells CASSVRLAGNEQFF. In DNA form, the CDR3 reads TGCGCCAGCAGCGTTCGACTAGCGGGCAATGAGCAGTTCTTC.

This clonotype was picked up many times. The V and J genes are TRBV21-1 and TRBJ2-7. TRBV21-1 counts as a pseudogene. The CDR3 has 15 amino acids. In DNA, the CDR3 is TGTGCCAGCAGCAAAGTCAGGCGGATACGTTACGAGCAGTACTTC. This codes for CASSKVRRIRYEQYF.

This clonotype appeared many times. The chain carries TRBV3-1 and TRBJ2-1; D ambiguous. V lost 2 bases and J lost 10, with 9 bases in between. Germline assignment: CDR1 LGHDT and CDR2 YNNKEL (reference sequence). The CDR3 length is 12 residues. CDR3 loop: CASSQNAWEQFF. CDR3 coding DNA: TGTGCCAGCAGCCAAAATGCCTGGGAGCAGTTCTTC.

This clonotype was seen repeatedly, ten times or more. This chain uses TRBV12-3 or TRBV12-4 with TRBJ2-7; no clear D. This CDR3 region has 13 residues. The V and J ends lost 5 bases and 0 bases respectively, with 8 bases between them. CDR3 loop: CASSKENSYEQYF. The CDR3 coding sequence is TGTGCCAGCAGTAAGGAGAACTCCTACGAGCAGTACTTC.